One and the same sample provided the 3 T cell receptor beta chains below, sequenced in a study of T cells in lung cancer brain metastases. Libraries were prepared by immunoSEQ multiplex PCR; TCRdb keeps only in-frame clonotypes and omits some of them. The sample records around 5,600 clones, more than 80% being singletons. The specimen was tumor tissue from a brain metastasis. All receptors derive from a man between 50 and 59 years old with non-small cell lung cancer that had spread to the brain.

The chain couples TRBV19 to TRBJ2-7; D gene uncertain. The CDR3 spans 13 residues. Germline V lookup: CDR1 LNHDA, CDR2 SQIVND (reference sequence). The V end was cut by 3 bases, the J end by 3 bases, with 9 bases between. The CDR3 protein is CASSIGPFYEQYF. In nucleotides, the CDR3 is TGTGCCAGTAGTATTGGGCCATTCTACGAGCAGTACTTC.

The DNA of the CDR3 is TGTGCCCTTCAGGGCTTCGGGGAGCTGTTTTTT. Protein sequence: CALQGFGELFF. The J gene is TRBJ2-2, the V gene TRBV30, with a possible D match to TRBD1 (5 bases). Looked up from germline, CDR1 is GTSNPN and CDR2 is SVGIG (reference sequence). This CDR3 has 11 residues. The germline V and J ends were trimmed by 8 bases and 7 bases, with 11 bases remaining between them.

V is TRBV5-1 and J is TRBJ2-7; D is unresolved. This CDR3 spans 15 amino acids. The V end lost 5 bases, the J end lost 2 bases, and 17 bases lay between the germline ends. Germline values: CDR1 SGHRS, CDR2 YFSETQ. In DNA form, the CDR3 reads TGCGCCAGCAGTCGGAGTGGTGGTAACACCTACGAGCAGTACTTC. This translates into CASSRSGGNTYEQYF.